The clone carrying this TCR beta chain has ten or more counts. What it binds is not known. The data stem from a study of CD8 T cells in ankylosing spondylitis. Molecular-barcoded quantitative 5'-RACE produced these TCR beta libraries. TCRdb processed the 5' RACE reads anew with MiXCR; each CDR3 protein has one entry. The table has about 750,000 distinct CDR3 sequences, around 19% seen once. Whole-study findings and limits: Past studies reported some motif variants in reactive arthritis synovial fluid and blood. Seven to nine highly homologous variants formed a TCR beta motif that appeared characteristic of ankylosing spondylitis blood. Clones tied to disease were said to be significantly enriched in matched ankylosing spondylitis synovial fluid.

Sequencing was performed on blood, either unsorted or a sorted T cell fraction (not recorded which). The receptor was isolated from a male donor with ankylosing spondylitis.

CDR3 residues: CASSSSWRGVSDTQYF. CDR3 DNA sequence: TGTGCCAGCAGTTCCTCGTGGCGCGGGGTTTCAGATACGCAGTATTTT. The chain carries TRBV27 and TRBJ2-3; perhaps TRBD2 as D (6 bases). The CDR3 has 16 residues. Germline lookup yields CDR1 MNHEY and CDR2 SMNVEV (reference sequence). V lost 4 bases, J lost 4 bases, and 18 bases lay in between.